This T cell receptor (beta chain) was retrieved from a study of CD8 T cells in Susac syndrome (dated by TCRdb to between 2017 and 2020). In the study overall: Whether CD8+ T cell activation and differentiation in Susac syndrome was antigen driven was tested using repertoire sequencing. The study compared CD8+ T cell repertoire clonality among 12 healthy donors, about 14 Susac syndrome patients and fewer than 19 multiple sclerosis patients. The full study reports these points: The number of individuals in the TCR sequencing and HLA analysis was acknowledged as relatively small.

As concerns this clonotype: Its antigen specificity is not known. No much larger clonotype is one base removed from it; base qualities were not supplied.

High-throughput TCR beta sequencing profiled peripheral blood CD8+ and CD4+ T cells from healthy donors, Susac syndrome patients and multiple sclerosis patients. Healthy donors were age- and sex-matched controls. Bulk CD8+ and CD4+ T cells were purified by magnetic negative isolation, while CD8+ TEMRA cells were enriched using FACS. Blood was drawn into EDTA tubes, processed within 24 hours, and PBMCs were isolated by density gradient centrifugation. PBMCs intended for TCR sequencing were frozen in liquid nitrogen and were later thawed in a 37 degrees C water bath. The sorted or isolated CD4+, CD8+ and CD8+ TEMRA cells had a purity of 90% or higher. The germline V gene gives CDR1 as SGDLS and CDR2 as YYNGEE. The CDR3 goes from the cysteine to the phenylalanine over 13 residues. The DNA shown is the 39-base CDR3, in frame from base 1. Deletion took 0 bases off V and 6 bases off J, with a span of 8 bases between the germline ends.

RNA was extracted using the RNeasy kit, and about 0.45 to 1 microgram was reverse transcribed with random hexamers. The immunoSEQ multiplex PCR assay, which covers 54 Vbeta and 13 Jbeta segments, was used to amplify TCR beta CDR3 regions. PCR amplification bias was corrected using a synthetic template baseline for primer optimization and computational correction. Turning to the authors' computational methods: Only productive sequences were kept, with reads annotated to V, D and J genes according to IMGT and analyzed in immunoSEQ Analyzer. To calculate clonality, Shannon entropy was normalized by log2 of the number of productive unique sequences and then subtracted from one. For each patient and control, public and private clones were evaluated within the 100 most prevalent clones. Susac-specific clones were defined as absent from healthy and MS cohorts, over a thousand published viral clones and other ImmuneACCESS disease sequences. TCRdb took the public reads, trimmed them with fastp at Q25, ran MiXCR for clone calling and kept in-frame beta chains. Under each unique CDR3 protein, matching rows form one entry showing the most common genes and DNA. For this entry, the V and J calls and clone size follow TCRdb and not the study's own pipeline. This sample comprises 130,000 to 150,000 distinct CDR3 sequences, nearly 95% of them detected only once. About 0.25% of the sample is held by the ten biggest clonotypes.

This TCR derives from a human donor in good health. The sequence links TRBV9 to TRBJ2-3; no D gene call is confident. The source material was CD8+ T cells from PBMCs. The DNA reads TGTGCCAGCAGCGTAGTCCCCGAGGATACGCAGTATTTT. This gives the protein CASSVVPEDTQYF.